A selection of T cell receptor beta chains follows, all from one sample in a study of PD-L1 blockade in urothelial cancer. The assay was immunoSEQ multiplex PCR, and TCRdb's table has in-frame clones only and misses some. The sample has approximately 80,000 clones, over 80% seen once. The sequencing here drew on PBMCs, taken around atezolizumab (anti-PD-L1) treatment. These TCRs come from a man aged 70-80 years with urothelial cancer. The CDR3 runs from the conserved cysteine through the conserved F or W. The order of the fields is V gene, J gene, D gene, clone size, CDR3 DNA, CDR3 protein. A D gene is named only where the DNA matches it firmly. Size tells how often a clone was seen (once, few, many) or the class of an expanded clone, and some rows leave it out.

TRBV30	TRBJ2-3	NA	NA	TGTGCCTGGAGTGTTAGGGAGCGGGATACGCAGTATTTT	CAWSVRERDTQYF
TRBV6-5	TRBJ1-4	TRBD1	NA	TGTGCCAGCAGTTTTCGGCACAGGGGTACCGAAAAACTGTTTTTT	CASSFRHRGTEKLFF
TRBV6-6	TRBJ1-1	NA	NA	TGTGCCAGCAGTTACTCGAGCCAGGGGAACACTGAAGCTTTCTTT	CASSYSSQGNTEAFF
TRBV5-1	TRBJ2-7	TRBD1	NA	TGCGCCAGACCAAGTGGGAGACAGGGGCCGGTAGAGCAGTACTTC	CARPSGRQGPVEQYF
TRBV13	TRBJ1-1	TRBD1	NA	TGTGCCAGCAGCTTAGGACCCGGGACAGGGGCGGACACTGAAGCTTTCTTT	CASSLGPGTGADTEAFF
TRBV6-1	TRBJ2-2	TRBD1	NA	TGTGCCAGCAGTAAAGGACAGGGTGTCACCGGGGAGCTGTTTTTT	CASSKGQGVTGELFF
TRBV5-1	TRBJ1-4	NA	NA	TGCGCCAGCAGCTCCCAAGGCGTCCGGGGGGAAAAACTGTTTTTT	CASSSQGVRGEKLFF
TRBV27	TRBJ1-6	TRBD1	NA	TGTGCCAGCCGACAGGGGAATTCACCCCTCCACTTT	CASRQGNSPLHF
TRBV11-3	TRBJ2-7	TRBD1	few	TGTGCCAGCAGCTTATTACAGGGGTACGAGCAGTACTTC	CASSLLQGYEQYF
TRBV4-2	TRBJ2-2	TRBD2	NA	TGTGCCAGCAGCCAGAGACTAGCGGGAGGGCCGAGCACCGGGGAGCTGTTTTTT	CASSQRLAGGPSTGELFF
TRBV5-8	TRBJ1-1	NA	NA	TGTGCCAGCAGCGGGGCCACAGGCGAGAACACTGAAGCTTTCTTT	CASSGATGENTEAFF
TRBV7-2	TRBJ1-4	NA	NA	TGTGCCAGCAGCTTCACGGGGGGGGGTGAAAAACTGTTTTTT	CASSFTGGGEKLFF
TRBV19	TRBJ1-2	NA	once	TGTGCCGGACAATGGGACACTGAAGGCTACACCTTC	CAGQWDTEGYTF
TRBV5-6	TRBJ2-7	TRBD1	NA	TGTGCCAGCAGCTTGATACAGGGGGCAAGCGAGCAGTACTTC	CASSLIQGASEQYF
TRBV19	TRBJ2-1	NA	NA	TGTGCCAGTTCGGGACAAAACAATGAGCAGTTCTTC	CASSGQNNEQFF
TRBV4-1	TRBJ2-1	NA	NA	TGCGCCAGCAGCCAAGATATAATCCTATCCTACAATGAGCAGTTCTTC	CASSQDIILSYNEQFF
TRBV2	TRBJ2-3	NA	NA	TGTGCCTGCGCGGTCGAGGGCACAGATACGCAGTATTTT	CACAVEGTDTQYF
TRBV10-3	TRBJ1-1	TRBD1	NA	TGTGCCATCAGTGAAAGACAGGGAGGCGACACTGAAGCTTTCTTT	CAISERQGGDTEAFF
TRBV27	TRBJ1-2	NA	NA	TGTGCCAGCAGTTCCGGAGGGGAGTATGGCTACACCTTC	CASSSGGEYGYTF
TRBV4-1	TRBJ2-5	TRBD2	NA	TGCGCCAGCAGCCTAGGACTAGCGGGGGAGCAGGAGACCCAGTACTTC	CASSLGLAGEQETQYF
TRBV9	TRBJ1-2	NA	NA	TGTGCCAGCAGCGCCGCGGGGGCCCCCAATGGCTACACCTTC	CASSAAGAPNGYTF
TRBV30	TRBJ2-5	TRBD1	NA	TGTGCCTGGAGTGACGGACAGGGGCTGGGGACCCAGTACTTC	CAWSDGQGLGTQYF
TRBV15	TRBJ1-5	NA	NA	TGTGCCACCAGCAGAGATCAGGGAAGCAATCAGCCCCAGCATTTT	CATSRDQGSNQPQHF
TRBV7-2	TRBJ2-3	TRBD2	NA	TGTGCCAGCAGCTTAGCTCTAGCGGTGAGCACAGATACGCAGTATTTT	CASSLALAVSTDTQYF
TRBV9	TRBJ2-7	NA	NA	TGTGCCAGCAGCCCGGGGAACGGCTACGAGCAGTACTTC	CASSPGNGYEQYF
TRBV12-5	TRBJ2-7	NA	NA	TGTGCTAGTGGTTTGGTATCGGCAGGGATTCCCTACGAGCAGTACTTC	CASGLVSAGIPYEQYF
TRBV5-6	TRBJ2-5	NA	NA	TGTGCCAGCAGCAGGAGGACAGTAGAGACCCAGTACTTC	CASSRRTVETQYF
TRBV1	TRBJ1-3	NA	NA	TGCACCAGCACTCACTCACAGGGGTACTCTGGAAACACCATATATTTT	CTSTHSQGYSGNTIYF
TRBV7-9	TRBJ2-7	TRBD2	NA	TGTGCCAGCAGCTCGGGACTAGCGGGAGGGCCTATCTCCTACGAGCAGTACTTC	CASSSGLAGGPISYEQYF
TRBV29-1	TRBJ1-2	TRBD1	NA	TGCAGCGTACAACAGGGGGCAGGAGGCTACACCTTC	CSVQQGAGGYTF
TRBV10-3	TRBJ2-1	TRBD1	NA	TGTGCCATCAGTGATGGATCCGGGATCCCGGACAGGGGAATGGATGAGCAGTTCTTC	CAISDGSGIPDRGMDEQFF
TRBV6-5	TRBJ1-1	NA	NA	TGTGCCAGCAGTTACTCACAGCCGAACACTGAAGCTTTCTTT	CASSYSQPNTEAFF
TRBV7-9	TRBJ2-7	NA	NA	TGTGCCAGCAGCTTAGAACAGTTGTCCTACGAGCAGTACTTC	CASSLEQLSYEQYF
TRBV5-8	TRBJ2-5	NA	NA	TGTGCCAGCAGCTCCCCGGAGGGAGAGACCCAGTACTTC	CASSSPEGETQYF
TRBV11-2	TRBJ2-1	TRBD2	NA	TGTGCCAGCAGCTTGCCGGGAGGGAGTGGTGAGCAGTTCTTC	CASSLPGGSGEQFF
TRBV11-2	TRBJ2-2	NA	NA	TGTGCCAGCAGCTTAGTTGAGGTTACCGGGGAGCTGTTTTTT	CASSLVEVTGELFF
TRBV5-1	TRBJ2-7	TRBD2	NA	TGCGCCAGCAGCTTAAATAGCGGGGGGACCTACGAGCAGTACTTC	CASSLNSGGTYEQYF
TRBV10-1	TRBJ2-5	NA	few	TGCGCCAGCAGTGAGGGACTGTCTGCGGCCCAAGAGACCCAGTACTTC	CASSEGLSAAQETQYF
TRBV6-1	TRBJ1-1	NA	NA	TGTGCCAGCAGTGAGTTCGTCTTGAACACTGAAGCTTTCTTT	CASSEFVLNTEAFF
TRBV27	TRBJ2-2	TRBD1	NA	TGTGCCAGCAGTACCCTGACAGGGGCGAACACCGGGGAGCTGTTTTTT	CASSTLTGANTGELFF
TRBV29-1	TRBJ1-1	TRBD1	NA	TGCAGCGGGACCGGACAGGGAATGACTGAAGCTTTCTTT	CSGTGQGMTEAFF
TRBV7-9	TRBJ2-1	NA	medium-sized	TGTGCCAGCAGCCCGGGTAGAGCGGCCTACAATGAGCAGTTCTTC	CASSPGRAAYNEQFF
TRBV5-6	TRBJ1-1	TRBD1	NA	TGTGCCAGCAGCTTGCGGACAGGAATTTACCTGAACACTGAAGCTTTCTTT	CASSLRTGIYLNTEAFF
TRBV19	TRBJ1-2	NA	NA	TGTGCCAGCTCCCCAGGGTTGGGCTATGGCTACACCTTC	CASSPGLGYGYTF
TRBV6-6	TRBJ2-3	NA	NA	TGTGCCAGCAGTTGGCGAGGGGGAATGGCAGATACGCAGTATTTT	CASSWRGGMADTQYF
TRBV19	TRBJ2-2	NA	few	TGTGCCAGTAGAACCGGCGGGGAAGTCGGGGAGCTGTTTTTT	CASRTGGEVGELFF
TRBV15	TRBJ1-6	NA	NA	TGTGCCACCAGCAGAGATCCGTATTCACCCCTCCACTTT	CATSRDPYSPLHF
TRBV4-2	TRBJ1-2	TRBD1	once	TGTGCCAGCAGCCTCAACCGGGACAGCTATGGCTACACCTTC	CASSLNRDSYGYTF
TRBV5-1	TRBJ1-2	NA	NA	TGCGCCAGCAGTTTGAGAGACGGGAAAGATGGCTACACCTTC	CASSLRDGKDGYTF
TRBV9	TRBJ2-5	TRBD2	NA	TGTGCCAGCAGTCCTAGTTCAGCGGGGGTGGAGACCCAGTACTTC	CASSPSSAGVETQYF
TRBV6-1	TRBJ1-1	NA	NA	TGTGCCAGCAGTGAAGTTGATCGGTTGGGGCTCACTGAAGCTTTCTTT	CASSEVDRLGLTEAFF
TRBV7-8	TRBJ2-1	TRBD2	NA	TGTGCCAGCAGAACAGTAGCGGGATCCTACAATGAGCAGTTCTTC	CASRTVAGSYNEQFF
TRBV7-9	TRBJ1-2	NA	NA	TGTGCCAGCAGCCCAGCGTCGGTCGGTGGATATGGCTACACCTTC	CASSPASVGGYGYTF
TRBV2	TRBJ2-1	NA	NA	TGTGCCAGCAGCCAGAGGGATGAGCAGTTCTTC	CASSQRDEQFF
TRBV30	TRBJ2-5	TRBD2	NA	TGTGCCTGGATGCCACTAGCGGGAGAGGCAGAGACCCAGTACTTC	CAWMPLAGEAETQYF
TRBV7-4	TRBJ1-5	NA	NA	TGTGCCAGCAGCCCTAGGGGTTTGGGGGCGTGCAATCAGCCCCAGCATTTT	CASSPRGLGACNQPQHF
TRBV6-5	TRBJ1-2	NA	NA	TGTGCCAGCAGTTACTCAGGAGGGTCGAATGGCTACACCTTC	CASSYSGGSNGYTF
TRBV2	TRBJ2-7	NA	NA	TGTGCCAGCAGGGCAGGACTTGCCTCCTACGAGCAGTACTTC	CASRAGLASYEQYF
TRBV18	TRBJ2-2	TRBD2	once	TGTGCCAGCTCAACCGGACTAGCGGGGGGGCGCGACACCGGGGAGCTGTTTTTT	CASSTGLAGGRDTGELFF